The source of this TCR beta chain is a study of cytomegalovirus exposure and HLA in healthy donors. The ends lost 4 bases at V and 3 bases at J; junction bases unmatched: 9. Germline values: CDR1 SGHRS, CDR2 YFSETQ. The CDR3 is made up of 15 amino acids. Amplification used 60 Vbeta primers and 13 Jbeta primers. Profiled with immunoSEQ multiplex PCR; TCRdb holds only in-frame clones, not every one. Altogether 60,000 or so clones are present, 65% to 80% being singletons, with the ten largest covering about 37%. This sequence originates from a man in his forties in good health and CMV-seropositive. Sequencing used PBMCs. V gene TRBV5-1 combines with J gene TRBJ1-2; 7 nucleotides line up with TRBD1. The CDR3 nucleotides read TGCGCCAGCAGCCCGGGACAGTTTACCGACTATGGCTACACCTTC. Translation: CASSPGQFTDYGYTF.